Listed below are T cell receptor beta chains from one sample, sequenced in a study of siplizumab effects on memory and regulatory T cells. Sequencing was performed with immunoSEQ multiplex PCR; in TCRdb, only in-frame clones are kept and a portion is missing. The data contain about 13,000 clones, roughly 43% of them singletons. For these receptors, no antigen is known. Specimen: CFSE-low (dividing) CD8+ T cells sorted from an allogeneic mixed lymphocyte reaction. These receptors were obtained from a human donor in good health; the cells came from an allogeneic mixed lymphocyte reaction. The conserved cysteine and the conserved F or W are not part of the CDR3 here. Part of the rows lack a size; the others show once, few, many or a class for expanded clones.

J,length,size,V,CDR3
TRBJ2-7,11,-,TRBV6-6,ASSYRSSYEQY
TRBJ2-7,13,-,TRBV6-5,ASSPGAGPLYEQY
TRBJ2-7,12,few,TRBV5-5,ASSFLQGDDEQY
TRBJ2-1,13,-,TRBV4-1,ASSSSAGTNNEQF
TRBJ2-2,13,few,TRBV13,ASSDRGQNTGELF
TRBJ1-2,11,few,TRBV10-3,ASSPTENYGYT
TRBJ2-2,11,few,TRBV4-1,ASSQDMFGELF
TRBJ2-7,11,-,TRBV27,ATMDLGAYEQY
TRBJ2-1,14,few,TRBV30,AWRVAGQETYNEQF
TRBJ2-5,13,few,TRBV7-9,ASSFMGGPGETQY
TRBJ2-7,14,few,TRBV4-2,ASSLATGTGSYEQY
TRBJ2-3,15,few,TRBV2,ASSDLAEHTSTDTQY
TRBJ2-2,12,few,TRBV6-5,ASSYSLGPGELF
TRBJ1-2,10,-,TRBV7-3,ASSLTGTGVT